The 5 T cell receptor beta chains below come from one sample, sequenced in a study of blood T cell repertoires in COVID-19. Data came from immunoSEQ multiplex PCR; TCRdb stores just in-frame clones and leaves some out. The data contain 300,000 to 400,000 clones, around 87% of them singletons. Sequenced sample: peripheral blood. Receptors originate from a woman aged 55-70 years with COVID-19, enrolled during active disease.

This chain connects TRBV7-9 to TRBJ2-1, with a tentative D call TRBD1 (6 bases). Germline CDR1 is SEHNR and CDR2 is FQNEAQ (reference sequence). The V end lost 7 bases, the J end lost 9 bases, and 16 bases lay between the germline ends. The CDR3 covers 13 residues. CDR3 DNA sequence: TGTGCCAGCAAACAGAGTGGGGGCCTTGAGCAGTTCTTC. The encoded protein is CASKQSGGLEQFF.

The rearrangement joins TRBV28 to TRBJ2-5; possibly TRBD1 for D (6 bases). The ends were cut back, 5 bases at V and 6 bases at J, with 16 bases in the middle. Germline V gene sequence: CDR1 MDHEN, CDR2 SYDVKM. CDR3 length: 14 amino acids. The CDR3 nucleotides are TGTGCCAGCAGTATACAGGGTAGGGCTCAGACCCAGTACTTC. This codes for CASSIQGRAQTQYF.

The chain combines TRBV11-2 with TRBJ2-1, with a possible D match to TRBD2 (5 bases). V lost 2 bases to trimming and J lost 9 bases, with 14 bases between them. Germline CDR1 and CDR2: SGHAT and FQNNGV. The CDR3 consists of 14 residues. CDR3 protein: CASSLTRSNSEQFF. The CDR3 DNA reads TGTGCCAGCAGCTTAACTAGGAGTAACAGTGAGCAGTTCTTC.

The CDR3: CASSYDAGVYNEQFF. In DNA, the CDR3 is TGTGCCAGCAGTTACGACGCGGGGGTCTACAATGAGCAGTTCTTC. The V gene is TRBV6-5, the J gene TRBJ2-1, with 7 bases that match TRBD2. The CDR3 loop spans 15 amino acids. The germline gives CDR1 MNHEY, CDR2 SVGAGI. With V trimmed by 2 bases and J by 3 bases, 4 bases remained unmatched.

The chain couples TRBV7-6 to TRBJ2-2, with D perhaps matching TRBD1 (5 bases). CDR1 and CDR2 from the germline V gene are SGHVS and FNYEAQ. Trimming took off 0 bases at V and 0 bases at J, with 14 bases between the two ends. CDR3 length: 18 residues. The chain's CDR3 is CASSLATTGFANTGELFF. The CDR3 nucleotides are TGTGCCAGCAGCTTAGCGACAACAGGCTTTGCGAACACCGGGGAGCTGTTTTTT. Combining the CDR3 with reference TRBV7-6 and TRBJ2-2 gives the whole variable domain GAGVSQSPRYKVTKRGQDVALRCDPISGHVSLYWYRQALGQGPEFLTYFNYEAQQDKSGLPNDRFSAERPEGSISTLTIQRTEQRDSAMYRCASSLATTGFANTGELFFGEGSRLTVL.